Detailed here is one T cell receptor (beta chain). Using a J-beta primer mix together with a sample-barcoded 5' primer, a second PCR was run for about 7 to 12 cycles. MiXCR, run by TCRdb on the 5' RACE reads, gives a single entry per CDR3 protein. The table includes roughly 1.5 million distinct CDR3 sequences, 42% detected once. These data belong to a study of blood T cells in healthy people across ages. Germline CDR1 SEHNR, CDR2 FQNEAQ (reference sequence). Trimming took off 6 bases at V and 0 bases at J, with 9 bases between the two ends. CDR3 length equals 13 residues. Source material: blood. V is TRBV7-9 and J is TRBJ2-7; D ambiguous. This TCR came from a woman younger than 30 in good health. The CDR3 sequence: CASRDGTSYEQYF. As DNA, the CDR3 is TGTGCCAGCAGGGACGGAACCTCCTACGAGCAGTACTTC.